What follows is one TCR beta chain and its context. This entry is derived from a study of cytotoxic CD8 clonotypes in ibrutinib-treated CLL. Only in-frame clones appear in the TCRdb table, and some are missing; sequencing was by immunoSEQ multiplex PCR. The sample consists of some 84,000 clones, about 86% of them appearing once. The CDR3 is made up of 15 amino acids. The germline CDR1 and CDR2 sequences are MRHNA and SNTAGT. Trimming pared 6 bases from V and 1 base from J, leaving 13 bases between. The material was PBMCs, obtained before ibrutinib treatment. The sequence came from a human donor with chronic lymphocytic leukemia. The chain uses TRBV6-4 and TRBJ2-1; D uncertain. The CDR3 sequence is CASRMEAPSYNEQFF. CDR3 DNA: TGTGCCAGCAGGATGGAAGCGCCATCCTACAATGAGCAGTTCTTC.